These T cell receptor beta chains were read from a single sample in a study of T cells generated in artificial thymic organoids. TCRdb redid the calling of the 5' RACE reads with MiXCR, one entry per CDR3 protein. Altogether 2,000 to 2,500 distinct CDR3 sequences are present, 11% being singletons, with the ten largest covering 2.8%. The sequenced material came from naive CD8+ T cells from the thymus. These receptors all come from a human donor who gave cord blood stem cells for thymic organoid culture, a cardiac surgery patient who gave postnatal thymus, or a blood donor (not recorded which). Both conserved end residues are part of each CDR3. D genes are given only for firm matches. Clone size is shown for a subset of rows, as once, few, many or a class of expanded clone.

size,V,D,J,CDR3,DNA
medium-sized,TRBV5-1,NA,TRBJ2-7,CASSLAPTPYEQYF,TGCGCCAGCAGCTTGGCTCCAACCCCCTACGAGCAGTACTTC
medium-sized,TRBV4-1,NA,TRBJ1-2,CASSQDLGVRGYTF,TGCGCCAGCAGCCAAGATCTCGGGGTTAGGGGCTACACCTTC
medium-sized,TRBV27,TRBD2,TRBJ2-1,CASSYPGLGPDEQFF,TGTGCCAGCAGCTACCCGGGACTAGGCCCCGATGAGCAGTTCTTC
NA,TRBV6-1,NA,TRBJ2-1,CASSEAGGYTYNEQFF,TGTGCCAGCAGTGAAGCTGGGGGCTATACCTACAATGAGCAGTTCTTC
NA,TRBV28,TRBD1,TRBJ2-1,CASSVRQGNLNEQFF,TGTGCCAGCAGTGTAAGACAGGGTAACCTAAATGAGCAGTTCTTC
NA,TRBV7-3,NA,TRBJ2-7,CASSFSYEQYF,TGTGCCAGCAGCTTCTCCTACGAGCAGTACTTC
NA,TRBV29-1,TRBD2,TRBJ2-7,CSVEEGLAGGGGSYEQYF,TGCAGCGTTGAAGAGGGACTAGCGGGAGGGGGGGGCTCCTACGAGCAGTACTTC
medium-sized,TRBV5-6,TRBD2,TRBJ2-1,CATSPGGRYNEQFF,TGTGCCACCTCACCGGGCGGGAGATACAATGAGCAGTTCTTC
medium-sized,TRBV5-4,TRBD1,TRBJ2-7,CASSLGTGGSYEQYF,TGTGCCAGCAGCTTGGGGACAGGGGGCTCCTACGAGCAGTACTTC
medium-sized,TRBV4-1,NA,TRBJ2-5,CASSQDRGAQETQYF,TGCGCCAGCAGCCAAGACAGGGGGGCTCAGGAGACCCAGTACTTC
medium-sized,TRBV3-1,TRBD2,TRBJ2-7,CASSPLLADSYEQYF,TGTGCCAGCAGCCCTCTACTAGCGGACTCCTACGAGCAGTACTTC
medium-sized,TRBV12-3/TRBV12-4,NA,TRBJ2-5,CASSIAGETQYF,TGTGCCAGCAGTATTGCAGGAGAGACCCAGTACTTC
medium-sized,TRBV5-1,TRBD1,TRBJ2-7,CASSLVRGQFYEQYF,TGCGCCAGCAGTTTGGTTCGGGGACAGTTCTACGAGCAGTACTTC
medium-sized,TRBV12-3/TRBV12-4,TRBD1,TRBJ2-6,CASSPGQGLTGANVLTF,TGTGCCAGCAGTCCAGGACAGGGGCTTACTGGGGCCAACGTCCTGACTTTC
NA,TRBV12-3/TRBV12-4,TRBD1,TRBJ2-1,CASSPGTGVREQFF,TGTGCCAGCAGTCCAGGGACAGGGGTACGTGAGCAGTTCTTC
medium-sized,TRBV5-6,NA,TRBJ2-5,CASSPENQETQYF,TGTGCCAGCAGCCCAGAGAACCAAGAGACCCAGTACTTC
medium-sized,TRBV5-1,NA,TRBJ1-6,CASSFNFLDKARCHSPLHF,TGCGCCAGCAGCTTTAATTTCCTGGACAAGGCCCGCTGCCATTCACCCCTCCACTTT
once,TRBV27,TRBD1,TRBJ1-1,CATLLRQGADTEAFF,TGTGCCACCCTCCTACGACAGGGGGCGGACACTGAAGCTTTCTTT
few,TRBV25-1,NA,TRBJ1-1,CASTMGAGEAFF,TGTGCCAGCACCATGGGGGCAGGTGAAGCTTTCTTT
NA,TRBV10-1,NA,TRBJ2-3,CASSDRNADTQYF,TGCGCCAGCAGTGATCGGAACGCAGATACGCAGTATTTT
medium-sized,TRBV28,NA,TRBJ1-1,CASSLIKYRLNTEAFF,TGTGCCAGCAGTTTAATTAAGTACCGCTTGAACACTGAAGCTTTCTTT
few,TRBV2,TRBD1,TRBJ2-1,CASSESLIGTGQLNEQFF,TGTGCCAGCAGTGAAAGTCTTATCGGGACAGGGCAATTAAATGAGCAGTTCTTC
medium-sized,TRBV5-4,TRBD1,TRBJ2-2,CASRQGAGDTGELFF,TGTGCCAGCAGACAGGGGGCCGGGGACACCGGGGAGCTGTTTTTT
medium-sized,TRBV5-4,NA,TRBJ2-1,CASSPEFRGANEQFF,TGTGCCAGCAGCCCTGAATTTAGGGGGGCCAATGAGCAGTTCTTC
medium-sized,TRBV5-1,NA,TRBJ2-5,CASSLGRDQETQYF,TGCGCCAGCAGCCTAGGACGGGACCAAGAGACCCAGTACTTC
medium-sized,TRBV12-3/TRBV12-4,NA,TRBJ1-2,CASSFWQGPSNYGYTF,TGTGCCAGCAGTTTTTGGCAGGGGCCCTCTAACTATGGCTACACCTTC
NA,TRBV2,TRBD2,TRBJ2-5,CASSLCGGAEETQYF,TGTGCCAGCAGCCTTTGCGGGGGGGCCGAAGAGACCCAGTACTTC
medium-sized,TRBV27,NA,TRBJ2-2,CASTTGLVATGELFF,TGTGCCTCCACGACCGGTCTAGTCGCCACCGGGGAGCTGTTTTTT
NA,TRBV9,NA,TRBJ2-7,CASSVSQSGAYEQYF,TGTGCCAGCAGCGTATCCCAATCTGGGGCATACGAGCAGTACTTC
medium-sized,TRBV30,TRBD2,TRBJ2-7,CAWRPGEGYEQYF,TGTGCCTGGCGGCCGGGGGAGGGCTACGAGCAGTACTTC
few,TRBV7-8,TRBD1,TRBJ1-2,CASSLIPQGARGYTF,TGTGCCAGCAGCTTAATACCCCAGGGGGCTCGTGGCTACACCTTC
medium-sized,TRBV12-3/TRBV12-4,NA,TRBJ2-2,CASSPKTGLYTGELFF,TGTGCCAGCAGCCCAAAGACAGGCTTGTACACCGGGGAGCTGTTTTTT
medium-sized,TRBV27,TRBD1,TRBJ2-1,CASSLAGGAYNEQFF,TGTGCCAGCAGTTTAGCAGGGGGCGCATACAATGAGCAGTTCTTC
medium-sized,TRBV2,NA,TRBJ1-6,CASSVNREAYNSPLHF,TGTGCCAGCAGTGTAAACAGGGAGGCCTATAATTCACCCCTCCACTTT
medium-sized,TRBV6-2/TRBV6-3,NA,TRBJ2-1,CASSSGQLNEQFF,TGTGCCAGCAGTTCGGGACAACTCAATGAGCAGTTCTTC
medium-sized,TRBV4-1,NA,TRBJ2-7,CASSLGSLGLPYEQYF,TGCGCCAGCAGCCTAGGGAGTTTAGGACTGCCCTACGAGCAGTACTTC
medium-sized,TRBV6-5,NA,TRBJ2-1,CASSQNRDPYNEQFF,TGTGCCAGCAGTCAGAACCGGGACCCGTACAATGAGCAGTTCTTC
few,TRBV4-1,TRBD1,TRBJ2-6,CAGSQRQGLITGANVLTF,TGCGCCGGCAGCCAGAGACAGGGGTTGATAACTGGGGCCAACGTCCTGACTTTC
medium-sized,TRBV10-2,NA,TRBJ2-7,CACSLRGGDEQYF,TGCGCCTGCTCTCTAAGGGGTGGAGACGAGCAGTACTTC
NA,TRBV5-1,TRBD1,TRBJ2-1,CASSLEGAEQFF,TGCGCCAGCAGCTTGGAGGGGGCTGAGCAGTTCTTC
medium-sized,TRBV4-1,NA,TRBJ1-3,CASSQVVISGNTIYF,TGCGCCAGCAGCCAGGTAGTGATCTCTGGAAACACCATATATTTT
medium-sized,TRBV11-2,NA,TRBJ2-7,CASSLGVFMIHEQYF,TGTGCCAGCAGCTTAGGAGTCTTCATGATCCACGAGCAGTACTTC
medium-sized,TRBV12-3/TRBV12-4,TRBD1,TRBJ2-2,CASSGTGTGVPGELFF,TGTGCCAGCAGTGGGACCGGGACAGGGGTACCCGGGGAGCTGTTTTTT
NA,TRBV2,NA,TRBJ2-2,CASISGLYTGELFF,TGTGCCAGCATCAGCGGTCTATACACCGGGGAGCTGTTTTTT
NA,TRBV9,NA,TRBJ2-3,CASSPGTGDHTDTQYF,TGTGCCAGCAGCCCAGGGACTGGTGATCACACAGATACGCAGTATTTT
medium-sized,TRBV4-1,NA,TRBJ2-7,CASSHWGSEQYF,TGCGCCAGCAGCCATTGGGGGAGCGAGCAGTACTTC
medium-sized,TRBV29-1,NA,TRBJ1-2,CSVEDLDNGGYTF,TGCAGCGTTGAAGATCTTGACAATGGGGGCTACACCTTC
medium-sized,TRBV12-3/TRBV12-4,NA,TRBJ1-3,CASTAPRGSGNTIYF,TGTGCCAGCACCGCCCCCAGAGGCTCTGGAAACACCATATATTTT
medium-sized,TRBV12-3/TRBV12-4,NA,TRBJ1-2,CASSLEGDYGYTF,TGTGCCAGCAGTTTAGAGGGAGACTATGGCTACACCTTC